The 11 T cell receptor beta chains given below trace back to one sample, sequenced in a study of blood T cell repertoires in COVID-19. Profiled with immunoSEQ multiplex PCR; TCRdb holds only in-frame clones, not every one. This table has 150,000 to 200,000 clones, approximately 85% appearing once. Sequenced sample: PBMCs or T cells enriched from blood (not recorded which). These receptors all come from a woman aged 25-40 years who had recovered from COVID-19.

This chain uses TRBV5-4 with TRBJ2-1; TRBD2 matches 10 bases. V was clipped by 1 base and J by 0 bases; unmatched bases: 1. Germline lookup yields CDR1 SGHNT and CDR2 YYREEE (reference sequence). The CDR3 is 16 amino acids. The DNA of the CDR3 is TGTGCCAGCAGCTTGACTAGCGGGAACTCCTACAATGAGCAGTTCTTC. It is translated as CASSLTSGNSYNEQFF.

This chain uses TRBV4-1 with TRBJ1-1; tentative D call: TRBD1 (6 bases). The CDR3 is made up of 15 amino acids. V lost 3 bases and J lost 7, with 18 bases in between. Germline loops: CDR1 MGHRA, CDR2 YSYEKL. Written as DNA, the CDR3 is TGCGCCAGCAGCCAGATCACAGGGAAGGAGAATGAAGCTTTCTTT. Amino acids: CASSQITGKENEAFF.

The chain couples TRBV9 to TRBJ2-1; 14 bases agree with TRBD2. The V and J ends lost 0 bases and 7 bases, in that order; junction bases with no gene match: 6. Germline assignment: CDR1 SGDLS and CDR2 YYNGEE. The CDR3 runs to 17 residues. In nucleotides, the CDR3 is TGTGCCAGCAGCGTAGCTACGGGGACTAGCGGGAGTAATGAGCAGTTCTTC. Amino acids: CASSVATGTSGSNEQFF.

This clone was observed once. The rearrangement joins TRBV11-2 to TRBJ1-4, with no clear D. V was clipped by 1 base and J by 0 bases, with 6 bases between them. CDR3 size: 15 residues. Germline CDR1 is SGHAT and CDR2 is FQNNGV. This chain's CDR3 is CASSLVLATNEKLFF. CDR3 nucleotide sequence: TGTGCCAGCAGCTTAGTTCTTGCAACTAATGAAAAACTGTTTTTT.

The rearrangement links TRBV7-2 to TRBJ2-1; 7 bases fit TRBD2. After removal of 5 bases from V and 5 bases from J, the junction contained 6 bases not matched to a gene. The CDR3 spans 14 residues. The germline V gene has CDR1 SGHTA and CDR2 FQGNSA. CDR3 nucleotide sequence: TGTGCCAGCAGCCCCGGACTAGAAAACAATGAGCAGTTCTTC. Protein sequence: CASSPGLENNEQFF.

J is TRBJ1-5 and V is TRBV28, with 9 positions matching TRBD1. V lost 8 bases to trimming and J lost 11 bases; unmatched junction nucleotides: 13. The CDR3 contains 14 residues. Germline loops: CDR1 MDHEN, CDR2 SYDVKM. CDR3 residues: CASGEQGAGGSQHF. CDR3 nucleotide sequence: TGTGCCAGCGGAGAACAGGGGGCTGGGGGATCCCAGCATTTT.

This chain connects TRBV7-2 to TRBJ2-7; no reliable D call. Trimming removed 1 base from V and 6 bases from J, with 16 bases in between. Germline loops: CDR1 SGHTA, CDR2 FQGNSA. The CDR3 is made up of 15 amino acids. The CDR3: CASSLVCLTGPEQYF. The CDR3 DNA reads TGTGCCAGCAGCTTAGTATGCCTGACGGGTCCCGAGCAGTACTTC.

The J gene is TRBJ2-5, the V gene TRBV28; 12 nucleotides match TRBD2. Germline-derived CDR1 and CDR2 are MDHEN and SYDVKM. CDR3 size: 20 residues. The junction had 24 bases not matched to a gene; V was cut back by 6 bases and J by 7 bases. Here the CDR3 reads CASSYSGGLAGFIAYGTQYF. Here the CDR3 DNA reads TGTGCCAGCAGCTATTCTGGAGGACTAGCGGGATTCATAGCTTACGGGACCCAGTACTTC.

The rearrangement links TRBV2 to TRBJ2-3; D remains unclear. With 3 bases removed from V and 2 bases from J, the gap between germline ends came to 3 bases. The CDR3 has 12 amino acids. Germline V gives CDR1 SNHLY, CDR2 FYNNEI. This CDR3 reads CASSDLTDTQYF. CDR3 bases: TGTGCCAGCAGTGACCTCACAGATACGCAGTATTTT.

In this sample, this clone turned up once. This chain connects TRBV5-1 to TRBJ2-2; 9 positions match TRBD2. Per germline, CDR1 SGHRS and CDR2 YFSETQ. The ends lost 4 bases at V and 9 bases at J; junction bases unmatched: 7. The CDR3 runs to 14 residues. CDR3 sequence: CASSLSGSGRELFF. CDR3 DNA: TGCGCCAGCAGCCTTAGCGGGAGTGGGCGGGAGCTGTTTTTT.

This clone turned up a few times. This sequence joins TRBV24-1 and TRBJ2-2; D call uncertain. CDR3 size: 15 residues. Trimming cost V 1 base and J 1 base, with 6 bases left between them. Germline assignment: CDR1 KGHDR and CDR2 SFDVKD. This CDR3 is CATSDFRQNTGELFF. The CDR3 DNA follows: TGTGCCACCAGTGATTTCAGGCAGAACACCGGGGAGCTGTTTTTT.